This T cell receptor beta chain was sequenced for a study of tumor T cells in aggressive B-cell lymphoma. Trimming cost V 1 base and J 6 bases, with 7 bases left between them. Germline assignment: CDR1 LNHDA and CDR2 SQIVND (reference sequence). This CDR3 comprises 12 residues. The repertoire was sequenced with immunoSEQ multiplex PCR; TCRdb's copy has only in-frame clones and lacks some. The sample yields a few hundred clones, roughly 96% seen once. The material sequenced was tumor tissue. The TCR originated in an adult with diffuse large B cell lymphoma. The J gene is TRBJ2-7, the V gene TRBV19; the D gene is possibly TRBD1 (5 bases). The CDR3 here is CASSIGQGEQYF. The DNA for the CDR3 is TGTGCCAGTAGTATAGGGCAGGGCGAGCAGTACTTC. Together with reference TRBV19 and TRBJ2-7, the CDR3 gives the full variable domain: DGGITQSPKYLFRKEGQNVTLSCEQNLNHDAMYWYRQDPGQGLRLIYYSQIVNDFQKGDIAEGYSVSREKKESFPLTVTSAQKNPTAFYLCASSIGQGEQYFGPGTRLTVT.